The source of this TCR beta chain is a study of T-cell reconstitution after alpha-beta-depleted transplantation in children. TCRbeta library construction was performed incorporating unique molecular identifiers. One entry per CDR3 protein results from TCRdb running MiXCR on the PCR reads. The table lists around 270,000 distinct CDR3 sequences, roughly 9.1% of them singletons. Ten or more counts support this clonotype. The sequence derives from a boy under two years old with acute myeloid leukemia, due to receive a stem cell transplant. The sample in question was PBMCs, obtained before TCRalphabeta/CD19-depleted stem cell transplant.

The chain's CDR3 is CASSPRWGANEKLFF. The CDR3 region has the DNA TGTGCCAGCAGCCCTCGATGGGGGGCTAATGAAAAACTGTTTTTT. The chain uses TRBV7-9 and TRBJ1-4, with a possible D match to TRBD1 (5 bases). Germline CDR1 SEHNR, CDR2 FQNEAQ (reference sequence). V was clipped by 5 bases and J by 3 bases, with 13 bases between them. The CDR3 length is 15 residues. The whole variable domain, remainder taken from reference TRBV7-9 and TRBJ1-4, is DTGVSQNPRHKITKRGQNVTFRCDPISEHNRLYWYRQTLGQGPEFLTYFQNEAQLEKSRLLSDRFSAERPKGSFSTLEIQRTEQGDSAMYLCASSPRWGANEKLFFGSGTQLSVL.